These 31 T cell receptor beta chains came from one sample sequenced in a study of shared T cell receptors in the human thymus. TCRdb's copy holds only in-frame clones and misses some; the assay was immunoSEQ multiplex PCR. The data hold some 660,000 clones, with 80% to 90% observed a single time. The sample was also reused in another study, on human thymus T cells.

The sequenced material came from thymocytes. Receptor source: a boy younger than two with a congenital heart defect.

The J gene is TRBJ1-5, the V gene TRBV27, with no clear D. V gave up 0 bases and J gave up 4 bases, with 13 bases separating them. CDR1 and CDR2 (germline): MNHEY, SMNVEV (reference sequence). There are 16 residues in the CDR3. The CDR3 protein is CASSLSVQDSNQPQHF. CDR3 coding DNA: TGTGCCAGCAGTTTATCAGTTCAGGATTCGAATCAGCCCCAGCATTTT.

The CDR3 region has the DNA TGTGCCTGGTGGGGACAGTCAGCGCAGTATTTT. It translates to CAWWGQSAQYF. The chain carries TRBV30 and TRBJ2-3; 7 nucleotides line up with TRBD1. With V trimmed by 5 bases and J by 10 bases, 6 bases remained unmatched. This CDR3 has 11 residues. The germline CDR1 and CDR2 sequences are GTSNPN and SVGIG (reference sequence).

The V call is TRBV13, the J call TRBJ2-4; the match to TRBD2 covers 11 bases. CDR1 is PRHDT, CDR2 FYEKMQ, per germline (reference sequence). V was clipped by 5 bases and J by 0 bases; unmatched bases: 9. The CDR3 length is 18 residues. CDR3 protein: CASSPGTSGKLAKNIQYF. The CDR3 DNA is TGTGCCAGCAGCCCCGGGACTAGCGGTAAATTAGCCAAAAACATTCAGTACTTC.

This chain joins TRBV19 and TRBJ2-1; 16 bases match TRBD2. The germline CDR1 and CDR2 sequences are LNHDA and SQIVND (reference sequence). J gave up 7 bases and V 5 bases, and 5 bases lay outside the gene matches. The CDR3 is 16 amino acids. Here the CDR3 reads CASSPGLAGGVNEQFF. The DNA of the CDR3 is TGTGCCAGTAGTCCGGGACTAGCGGGAGGGGTTAATGAGCAGTTCTTC.

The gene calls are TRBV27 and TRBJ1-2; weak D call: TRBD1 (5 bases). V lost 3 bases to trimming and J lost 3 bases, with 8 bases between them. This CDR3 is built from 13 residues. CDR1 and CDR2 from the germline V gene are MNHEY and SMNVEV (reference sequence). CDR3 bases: TGTGCCAGCAGTTTGCGGGGCGACTATGGCTACACCTTC. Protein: CASSLRGDYGYTF.

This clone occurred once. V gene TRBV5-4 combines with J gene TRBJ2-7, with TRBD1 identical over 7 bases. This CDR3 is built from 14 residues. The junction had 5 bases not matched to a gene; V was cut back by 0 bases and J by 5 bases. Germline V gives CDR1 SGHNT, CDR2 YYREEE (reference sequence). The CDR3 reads CASSLERGRDEQYF. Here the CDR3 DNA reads TGTGCCAGCAGCTTGGAAAGGGGGCGCGACGAGCAGTACTTC.

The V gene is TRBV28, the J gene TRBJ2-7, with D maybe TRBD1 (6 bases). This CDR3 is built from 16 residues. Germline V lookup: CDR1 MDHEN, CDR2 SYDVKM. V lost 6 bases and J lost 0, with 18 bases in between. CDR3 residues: CASSRPPRGPSYEQYF. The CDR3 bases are TGTGCCAGCAGCCGACCCCCCAGGGGACCCTCCTACGAGCAGTACTTC.

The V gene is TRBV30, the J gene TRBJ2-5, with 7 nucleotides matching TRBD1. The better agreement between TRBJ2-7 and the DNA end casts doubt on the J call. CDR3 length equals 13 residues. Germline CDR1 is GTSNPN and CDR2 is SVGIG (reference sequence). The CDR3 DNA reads TGTGCCTGGAGTGTACGACAGGGCTACGAGCAGTACTTC. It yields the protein CAWSVRQGYEQYF.

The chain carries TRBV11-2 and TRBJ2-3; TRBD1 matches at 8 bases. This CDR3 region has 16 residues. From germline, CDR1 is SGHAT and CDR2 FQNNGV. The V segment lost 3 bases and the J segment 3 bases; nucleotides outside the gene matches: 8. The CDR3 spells CASSLTAGGMTDTQYF. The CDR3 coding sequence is TGTGCCAGCAGCTTGACCGCAGGGGGCATGACAGATACGCAGTATTTT.

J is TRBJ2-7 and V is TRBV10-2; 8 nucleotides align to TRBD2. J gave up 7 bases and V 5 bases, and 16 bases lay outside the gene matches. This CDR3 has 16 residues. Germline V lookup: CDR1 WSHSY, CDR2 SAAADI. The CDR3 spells CASSYSGTRMVREQYF. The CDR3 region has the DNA TGCGCCAGCAGTTACTCCGGGACTAGAATGGTCCGGGAGCAGTACTTC.

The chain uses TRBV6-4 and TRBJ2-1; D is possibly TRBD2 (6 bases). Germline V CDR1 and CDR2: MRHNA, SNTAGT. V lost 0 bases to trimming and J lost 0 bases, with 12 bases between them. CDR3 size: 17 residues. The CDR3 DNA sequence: TGTGCCAGCAGTGACTCAGGAGGGATTAGCTCCTACAATGAGCAGTTCTTC. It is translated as CASSDSGGISSYNEQFF.

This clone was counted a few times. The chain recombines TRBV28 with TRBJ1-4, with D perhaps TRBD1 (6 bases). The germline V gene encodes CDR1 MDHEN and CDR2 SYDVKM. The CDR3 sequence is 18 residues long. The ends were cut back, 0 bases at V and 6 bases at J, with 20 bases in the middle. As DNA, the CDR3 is TGTGCCAGCAGTTTATGCATTGAGGGACATAGACTTGATGAAAAACTGTTTTTT. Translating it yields CASSLCIEGHRLDEKLFF.

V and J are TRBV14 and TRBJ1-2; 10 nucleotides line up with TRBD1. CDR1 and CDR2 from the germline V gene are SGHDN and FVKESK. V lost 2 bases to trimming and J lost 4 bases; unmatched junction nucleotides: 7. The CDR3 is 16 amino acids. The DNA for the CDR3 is TGTGCCAGCAGCCAAAAACCCCGGGACAGGGGCTATGGCTACACCTTC. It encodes CASSQKPRDRGYGYTF.

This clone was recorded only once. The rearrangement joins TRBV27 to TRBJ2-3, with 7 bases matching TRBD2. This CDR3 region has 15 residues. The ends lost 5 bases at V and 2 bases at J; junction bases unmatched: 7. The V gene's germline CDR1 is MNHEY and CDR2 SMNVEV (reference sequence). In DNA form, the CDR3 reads TGTGCCAGCAGTCGGTCTAGCGGAGACACAGATACGCAGTATTTT. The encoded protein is CASSRSSGDTDTQYF.

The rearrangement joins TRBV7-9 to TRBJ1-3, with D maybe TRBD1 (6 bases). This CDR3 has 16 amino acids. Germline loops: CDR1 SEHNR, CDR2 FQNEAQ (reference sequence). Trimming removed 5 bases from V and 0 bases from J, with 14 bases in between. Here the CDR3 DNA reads TGTGCCAGCAGCCCGCCCCGGACAGCCTCTGGAAACACCATATATTTT. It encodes CASSPPRTASGNTIYF.

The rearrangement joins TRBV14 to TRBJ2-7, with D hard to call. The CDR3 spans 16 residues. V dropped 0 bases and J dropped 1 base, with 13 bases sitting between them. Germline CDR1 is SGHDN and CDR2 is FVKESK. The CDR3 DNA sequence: TGTGCCAGCAGCCAAGATCGATCGCTAGATTCCTACGAGCAGTACTTC. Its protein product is CASSQDRSLDSYEQYF.

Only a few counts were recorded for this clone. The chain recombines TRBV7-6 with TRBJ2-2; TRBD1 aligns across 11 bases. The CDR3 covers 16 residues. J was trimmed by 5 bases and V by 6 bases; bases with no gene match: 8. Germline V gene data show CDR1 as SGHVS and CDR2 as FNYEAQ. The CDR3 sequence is CASSYTGTGGTGELFF. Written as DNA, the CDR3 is TGTGCCAGCAGTTATACCGGGACAGGGGGGACCGGGGAGCTGTTTTTT.

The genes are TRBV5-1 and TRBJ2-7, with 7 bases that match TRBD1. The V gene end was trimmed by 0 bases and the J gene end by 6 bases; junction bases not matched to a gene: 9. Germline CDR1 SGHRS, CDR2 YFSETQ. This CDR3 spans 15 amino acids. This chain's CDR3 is CASSLEGQLRVEQYF. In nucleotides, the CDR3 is TGCGCCAGCAGCTTGGAGGGACAGCTTCGTGTCGAGCAGTACTTC.

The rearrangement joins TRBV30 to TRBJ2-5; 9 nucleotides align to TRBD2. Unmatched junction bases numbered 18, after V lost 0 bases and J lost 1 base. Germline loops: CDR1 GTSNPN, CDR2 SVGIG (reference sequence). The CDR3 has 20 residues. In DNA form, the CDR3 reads TGTGCCTGGAGTGTACGTCGGATTATTGTAGCGGGGGTTCTCCAAGAGACCCAGTACTTC. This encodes CAWSVRRIIVAGVLQETQYF. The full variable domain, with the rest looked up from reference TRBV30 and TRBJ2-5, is SQTIHQWPATLVQPVGSPLSLECTVEGTSNPNLYWYRQAAGRGLQLLFYSVGIGQISSEVPQNLSASRPQDRQFILSSKKLLLSDSGFYLCAWSVRRIIVAGVLQETQYFGPGTRLLVL.

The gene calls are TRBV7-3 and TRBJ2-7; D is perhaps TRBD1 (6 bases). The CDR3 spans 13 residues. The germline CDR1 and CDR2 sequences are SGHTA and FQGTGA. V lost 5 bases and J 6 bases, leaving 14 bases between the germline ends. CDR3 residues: CASSLTTGFEQYF. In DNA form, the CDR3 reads TGTGCCAGCAGCCTTACAACAGGGTTCGAGCAGTACTTC.

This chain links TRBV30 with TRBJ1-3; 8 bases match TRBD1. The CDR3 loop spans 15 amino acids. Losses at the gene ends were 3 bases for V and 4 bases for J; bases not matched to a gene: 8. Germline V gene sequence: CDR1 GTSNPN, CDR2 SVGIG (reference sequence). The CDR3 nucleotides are TGTGCCTGGAGGGGAGTGGACAGGGAAGGAAACACCATATATTTT. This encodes CAWRGVDREGNTIYF.

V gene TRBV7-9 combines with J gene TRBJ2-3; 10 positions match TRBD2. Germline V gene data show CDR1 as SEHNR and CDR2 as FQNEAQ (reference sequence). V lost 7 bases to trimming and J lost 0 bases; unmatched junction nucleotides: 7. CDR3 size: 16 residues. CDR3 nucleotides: TGTGCCAGCAACAGCGGGAGGGAGTCTAGCACAGATACGCAGTATTTT. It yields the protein CASNSGRESSTDTQYF.

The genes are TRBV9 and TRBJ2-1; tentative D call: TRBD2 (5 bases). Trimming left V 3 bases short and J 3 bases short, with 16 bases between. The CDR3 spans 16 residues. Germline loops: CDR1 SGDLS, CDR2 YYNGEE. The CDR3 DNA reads TGTGCCAGCAGCGCATCGGGGAAGTGGGTCTACAATGAGCAGTTCTTC. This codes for CASSASGKWVYNEQFF.

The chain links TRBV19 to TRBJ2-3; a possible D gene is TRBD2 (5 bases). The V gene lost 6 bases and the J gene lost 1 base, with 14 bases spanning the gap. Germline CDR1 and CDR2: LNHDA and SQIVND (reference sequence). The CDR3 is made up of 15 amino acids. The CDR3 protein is CASRYRMGGTDTQYF. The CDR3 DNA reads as TGTGCCAGTAGGTATAGGATGGGAGGCACAGATACGCAGTATTTT. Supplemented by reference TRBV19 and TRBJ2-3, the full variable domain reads DGGITQSPKYLFRKEGQNVTLSCEQNLNHDAMYWYRQDPGQGLRLIYYSQIVNDFQKGDIAEGYSVSREKKESFPLTVTSAQKNPTAFYLCASRYRMGGTDTQYFGPGTRLTVL.

The DNA for the CDR3 is TGTGCCAGCAGTGAACGGGGACTAGCGGGATCCTACGAGCAGTACTTC. Translated: CASSERGLAGSYEQYF. V usage is TRBV6-1 and J usage is TRBJ2-7; 13 positions match TRBD2. The CDR3 sequence is 16 residues long. V gave up 2 bases and J gave up 1 base; unmatched junction bases: 2. Per germline, CDR1 MNHNS and CDR2 SASEGT.

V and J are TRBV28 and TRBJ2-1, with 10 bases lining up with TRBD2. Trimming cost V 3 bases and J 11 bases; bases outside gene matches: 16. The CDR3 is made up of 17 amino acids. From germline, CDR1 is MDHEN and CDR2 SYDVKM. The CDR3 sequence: CASSFRAGGLLPLKQFF. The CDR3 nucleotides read TGTGCCAGCAGTTTTAGAGCGGGAGGGCTGCTCCCCCTAAAGCAGTTCTTC. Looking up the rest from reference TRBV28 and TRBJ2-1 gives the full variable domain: DVKVTQSSRYLVKRTGEKVFLECVQDMDHENMFWYRQDPGLGLRLIYFSYDVKMKEKGDIPEGYSVSREKKERFSLILESASTNQTSMYLCASSFRAGGLLPLKQFFGPGTRLTVL.

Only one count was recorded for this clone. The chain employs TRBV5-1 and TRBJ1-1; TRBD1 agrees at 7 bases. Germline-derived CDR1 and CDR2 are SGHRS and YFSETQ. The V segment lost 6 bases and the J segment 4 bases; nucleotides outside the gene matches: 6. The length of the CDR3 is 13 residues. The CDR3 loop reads CASKQGSGTEAFF. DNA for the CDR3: TGCGCCAGCAAACAGGGGTCGGGCACTGAAGCTTTCTTT. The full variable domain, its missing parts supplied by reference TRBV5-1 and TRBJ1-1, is KAGVTQTPRYLIKTRGQQVTLSCSPISGHRSVSWYQQTPGQGLQFLFEYFSETQRNKGNFPGRFSGRQFSNSRSEMNVSTLELGDSALYLCASKQGSGTEAFFGQGTRLTVV.

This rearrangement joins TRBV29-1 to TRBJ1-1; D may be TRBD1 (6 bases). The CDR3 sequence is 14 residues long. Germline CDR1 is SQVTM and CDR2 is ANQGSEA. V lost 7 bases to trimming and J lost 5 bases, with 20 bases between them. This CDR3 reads CSGFVQGIRTEAFF. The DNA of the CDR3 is TGCAGCGGATTCGTCCAGGGGATTAGGACTGAAGCTTTCTTT.

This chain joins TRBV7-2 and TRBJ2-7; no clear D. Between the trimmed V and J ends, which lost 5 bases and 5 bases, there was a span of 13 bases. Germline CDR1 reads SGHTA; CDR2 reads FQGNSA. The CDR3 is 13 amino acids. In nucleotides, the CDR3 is TGTGCCAGCAGCCCCGACATGGTCCACGAGCAGTACTTC. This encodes CASSPDMVHEQYF.

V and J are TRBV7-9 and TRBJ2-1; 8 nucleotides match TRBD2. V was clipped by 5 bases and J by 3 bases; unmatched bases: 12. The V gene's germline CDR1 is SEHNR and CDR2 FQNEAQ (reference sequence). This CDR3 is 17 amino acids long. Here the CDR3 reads CASSQRGGLDNYNEQFF. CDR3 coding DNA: TGTGCCAGCAGCCAAAGGGGGGGACTAGATAACTACAATGAGCAGTTCTTC.

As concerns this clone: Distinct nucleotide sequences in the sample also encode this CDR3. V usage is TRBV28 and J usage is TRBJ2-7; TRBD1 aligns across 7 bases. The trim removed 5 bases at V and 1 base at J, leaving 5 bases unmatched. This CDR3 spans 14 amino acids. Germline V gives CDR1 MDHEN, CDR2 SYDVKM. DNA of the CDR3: TGTGCCAGCAGTCTAACGGACAGGTCCTACGAGCAGTACTTC. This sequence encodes CASSLTDRSYEQYF.